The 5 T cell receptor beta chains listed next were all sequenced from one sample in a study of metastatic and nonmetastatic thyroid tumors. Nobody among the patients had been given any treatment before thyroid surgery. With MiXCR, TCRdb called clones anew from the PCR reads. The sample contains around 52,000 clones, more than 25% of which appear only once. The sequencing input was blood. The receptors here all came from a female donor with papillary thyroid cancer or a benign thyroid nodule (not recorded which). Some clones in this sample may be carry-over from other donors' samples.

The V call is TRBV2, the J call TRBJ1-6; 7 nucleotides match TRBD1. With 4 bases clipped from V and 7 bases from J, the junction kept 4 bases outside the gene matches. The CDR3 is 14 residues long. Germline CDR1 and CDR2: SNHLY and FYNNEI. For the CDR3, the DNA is TGTGCCAGCAGTGTACACAGGGGCAATTCACCCCTCCACTTT. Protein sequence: CASSVHRGNSPLHF. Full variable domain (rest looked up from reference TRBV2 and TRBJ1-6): EPEVTQTPSHQVTQMGQEVILRCVPISNHLYFYWYRQILGQKVEFLVSFYNNEISEKSEIFDDQFSVERPDGSNFTLKIRSTKLEDSAMYFCASSVHRGNSPLHFGNGTRLTVT.

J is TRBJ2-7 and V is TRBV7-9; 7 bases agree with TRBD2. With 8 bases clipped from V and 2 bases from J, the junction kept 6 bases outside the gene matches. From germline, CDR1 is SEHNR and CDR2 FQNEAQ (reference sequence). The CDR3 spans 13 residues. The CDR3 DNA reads TGTGCCAGCGGGAGGGTAATGGCCTACGAGCAGTACTTC. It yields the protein CASGRVMAYEQYF.

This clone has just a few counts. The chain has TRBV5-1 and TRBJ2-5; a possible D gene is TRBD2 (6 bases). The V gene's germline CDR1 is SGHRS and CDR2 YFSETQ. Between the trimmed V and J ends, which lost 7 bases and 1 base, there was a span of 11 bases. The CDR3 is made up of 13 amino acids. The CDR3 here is CASRSGLQETQYF. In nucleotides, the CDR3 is TGCGCCAGCCGGAGCGGGCTCCAAGAGACCCAGTACTTC.

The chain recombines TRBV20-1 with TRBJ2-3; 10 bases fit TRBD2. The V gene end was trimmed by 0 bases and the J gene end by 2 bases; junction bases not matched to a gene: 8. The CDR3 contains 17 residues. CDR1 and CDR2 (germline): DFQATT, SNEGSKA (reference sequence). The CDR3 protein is CSARDLRTSGSTDTQYF. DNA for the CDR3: TGCAGTGCTAGAGATCTCCGGACTAGCGGTTCCACAGATACGCAGTATTTT.

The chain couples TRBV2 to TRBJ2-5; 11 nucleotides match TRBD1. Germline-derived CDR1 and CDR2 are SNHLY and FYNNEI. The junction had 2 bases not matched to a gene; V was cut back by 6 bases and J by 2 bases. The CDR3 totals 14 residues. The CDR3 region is CASSGTGGQETQYF. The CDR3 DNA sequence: TGTGCCAGCAGCGGGACAGGGGGTCAAGAGACCCAGTACTTC.